This is a list of T cell receptor beta chains from one sample in a study of CD8+CD57+ T cells in acquired aplastic anemia. TCRdb reprocessed the reads via MiXCR and lists one record per CDR3 protein. The table lists fewer than 250,000 distinct CDR3 sequences, about 53% of them singletons, with 16% in the top ten. Input material: sorted CD4+, CD8+, or CD8+CD57+ T cells (not recorded which) from PBMCs. Receptors were obtained from a human donor in good health, serving as a control. CDR3s include the opening cysteine and the closing phenylalanine or tryptophan. A D gene is named only where the DNA matches it firmly. Not every row has a clone size; where given, it reads once, few, many or a size class.

V	D	size	length	J	CDR3	DNA
TRBV6-2/TRBV6-3	.	many	14	TRBJ1-5	CASTLSSAGQPQHF	TGTGCCAGCACCCTCTCCTCTGCAGGTCAGCCCCAGCATTTT
TRBV29-1	TRBD2	.	14	TRBJ2-3	CSVFRSGRSDTQYF	TGCAGCGTTTTTCGTAGCGGGAGGAGCGATACGCAGTATTTT
TRBV7-8	TRBD2	.	16	TRBJ2-3	CASSLGLAGPLDTQYF	TGTGCCAGCAGCTTAGGATTAGCGGGGCCCTTAGATACGCAGTATTTT
TRBV6-6	.	many	14	TRBJ1-1	CASSYGRLNTEAFF	TGTGCCAGCAGTTACGGAAGGTTGAACACTGAAGCTTTCTTT
TRBV7-9	.	.	13	TRBJ2-3	CASSLGGSTTQYF	TGTGCCAGCAGCTTAGGTGGAAGCACTACGCAGTATTTT
TRBV14	.	.	15	TRBJ2-3	CASSSLSPPTDTQYF	TGTGCCAGCTCATCACTTTCCCCACCGACAGATACGCAGTATTTT
TRBV20-1	TRBD2	.	14	TRBJ2-3	CSARDRGGVDTQYF	TGCAGTGCTAGAGACCGGGGGGGGGTGGATACGCAGTATTTT
TRBV9	.	many	16	TRBJ2-3	CASSVARSASTDTQYF	TGTGCCAGCAGCGTAGCCCGCTCTGCTAGCACAGATACGCAGTATTTT
TRBV3-1	TRBD1	many	12	TRBJ2-1	CASSLAGTGVFF	TGTGCCAGCAGCCTGGCCGGGACAGGAGTGTTCTTC
TRBV7-2	TRBD1	.	16	TRBJ2-5	CASSLVGQGAKETQYF	TGTGCCAGCAGCTTAGTAGGACAGGGGGCCAAGGAGACCCAGTACTTC
TRBV20-1	.	many	16	TRBJ1-1	CSARDWGGARNTEAFF	TGCAGTGCTAGAGATTGGGGGGGCGCCAGGAACACTGAAGCTTTCTTT
TRBV24-1	.	many	14	TRBJ1-2	CATSDPPDSAGYTF	TGTGCCACCAGTGACCCTCCTGACTCGGCTGGCTACACCTTC
TRBV4-1	.	.	14	TRBJ2-3	CASSRTADTDTQYF	TGCGCCAGCAGCCGGACAGCGGACACAGATACGCAGTATTTT
TRBV20-1	.	many	14	TRBJ1-1	CSASAGKVNTEAFF	TGCAGTGCTAGTGCGGGTAAGGTGAACACTGAAGCTTTCTTT
TRBV10-3	TRBD1	.	15	TRBJ1-1	CAISESSTGPTEAFF	TGTGCCATCAGTGAGTCTTCGACAGGGCCCACTGAAGCTTTCTTT
TRBV6-6	.	.	13	TRBJ1-5	CASSQEVGQPQHF	TGTGCCAGCAGTCAAGAGGTAGGTCAGCCCCAGCATTTT
TRBV24-1	TRBD1	.	15	TRBJ1-2	CATSDSRTGGYGCTF	TGTGCCACCAGTGATTCCCGGACAGGAGGCTATGGCTGCACCTTC
TRBV19	.	.	15	TRBJ1-2	CASSNTPGSLDGYTF	TGTGCCAGTAGTAATACCCCGGGGAGCCTCGATGGCTACACCTTC
TRBV6-5	TRBD1	.	14	TRBJ1-4	CASSSTGEGEKLFF	TGTGCCAGCAGTTCGACAGGGGAAGGAGAAAAACTGTTTTTT
TRBV20-1	.	few	14	TRBJ2-1	CSARRGGAPPLQFF	TGCAGTGCTAGGCGAGGGGGGGCGCCCCCACTGCAGTTCTTC
TRBV7-2	.	few	13	TRBJ2-3	CASSWSVVDTQYF	TGTGCCAGCAGCTGGAGCGTGGTAGATACGCAGTATTTT
TRBV10-3	TRBD1	.	15	TRBJ2-7	CAIKPGQGSSYEQYF	TGTGCCATCAAACCGGGACAGGGTAGCTCCTACGAGCAGTACTTC
TRBV7-2	.	.	14	TRBJ2-3	CASSQEGLRDTQYF	TGTGCCAGCAGCCAAGAAGGCCTCCGCGATACGCAGTATTTT
TRBV9	TRBD1	few	13	TRBJ1-1	CASSVGTGAEAFF	TGTGCCAGCAGCGTAGGGACAGGGGCGGAAGCTTTCTTT
TRBV9	.	.	15	TRBJ1-2	CASSVADGSNYSYTF	.
TRBV9	.	.	15	TRBJ1-6	CASSFHTGYNSPLHF	TGTGCCAGCAGTTTTCATACAGGCTATAATTCACCCCTCCACTTT
TRBV2	TRBD1	.	14	TRBJ2-7	CASSGLRGRYEQYF	TGTGCCAGCAGTGGTTTAAGGGGGCGGTACGAGCAGTACTTC
TRBV20-1	TRBD1	.	15	TRBJ1-6	CSANQGQGGYSPLHF	TGCAGTGCTAACCAGGGACAGGGGGGATATTCACCCCTCCACTTT